These 32 T cell receptor beta chains were all obtained from the same sample, sequenced in a study of T-cell memory formation after mild COVID-19 (dated by TCRdb to the early 2020s). Receptors were amplified or captured by 5' RACE. The data were produced on an Illumina NovaSeq 6000. Clones were called with MiXCR by TCRdb after fastp trimmed the public reads at Q25, and only in-frame beta chains were retained. Identical CDR3 proteins give one entry, which carries the most common genes and DNA. In all, the sample holds around 110,000 distinct CDR3 sequences, and more than 15% of those were seen once. The ten biggest clones cover more than 25% of the sample. The sample taken for sequencing was PBMCs or a T cell subset sorted from them (not recorded which). The receptors shown here come from an adult woman who had mild COVID-19 (a few samples of this study predate the infection). The sample titles of this study are shuffled in the database, so cell type and time point are left out; the donor was told from shared clones.

This clonotype has just a few counts. The chain links TRBV4-1 to TRBJ2-7; D unclear. CDR1 is MGHRA, CDR2 YSYEKL, per germline. The CDR3 contains 14 residues. V dropped 3 bases and J dropped 0 bases, with 9 bases sitting between them. CDR3 DNA: TGCGCCAGCAGCCATCATCTGAGCTCCTACGAGCAGTACTTC. The encoded protein is CASSHHLSSYEQYF.

This clonotype was picked up a small number of times. The rearrangement joins TRBV15 to TRBJ2-7; D is perhaps TRBD1 (5 bases). This CDR3 is 13 amino acids long. The germline CDR1 and CDR2 sequences are LNHNV and YYDKDF (reference sequence). V was clipped by 5 bases and J by 5 bases, with 13 bases between them. CDR3 nucleotides: TGTGCCACCAGCCAATACAGGATCGACGAGCAGTACTTC. This translates into CATSQYRIDEQYF.

This clonotype was counted only a few times. The chain employs TRBV4-3 and TRBJ2-1, with TRBD2 identical over 7 bases. CDR1 and CDR2 from the germline V gene are LGHNA and YSLEER. The junction had 19 bases not matched to a gene; V was cut back by 1 base and J by 4 bases. This CDR3 has 20 amino acids. This CDR3 is CASSQGMGELATVWYNEQFF. Here the CDR3 DNA reads TGCGCCAGCAGCCAAGGGATGGGTGAACTAGCGACCGTATGGTACAATGAGCAGTTCTTC.

The genes are TRBV30 and TRBJ2-7, with 7 bases identical to TRBD2. V shed 4 bases, J shed 3 bases, and the junction held 9 bases outside the gene matches. The germline gives CDR1 GTSNPN, CDR2 SVGIG (reference sequence). The CDR3 has 14 amino acids. Here the CDR3 DNA reads TGTGCCTGGATGGGTGGCGGGAGAGGCTACGAGCAGTACTTC. Its translation is CAWMGGGRGYEQYF.

The chain combines TRBV4-1 with TRBJ1-1; D gene unclear. This CDR3 region has 15 residues. Germline values: CDR1 MGHRA, CDR2 YSYEKL. Trimming removed 7 bases from V and 0 bases from J, with 15 bases in between. The DNA of the CDR3 is TGCGCCAGCACCGAATACAGCGGGGTGAACACTGAAGCTTTCTTT. It codes for CASTEYSGVNTEAFF.

This chain uses TRBV19 with TRBJ1-5; D not resolved. This CDR3 comprises 14 residues. Trimming left V 0 bases short and J 4 bases short, with 7 bases between. The germline V gene encodes CDR1 LNHDA and CDR2 SQIVND (reference sequence). CDR3 coding DNA: TGTGCCAGTAGTATAGAGACACCTAATCAGCCCCAGCATTTT. Amino acid sequence: CASSIETPNQPQHF.

This clonotype was observed a few times. The junction departs from the called germline gene at one end, perhaps through a read error. This chain connects TRBV24-1 to TRBJ2-1; D gene unclear. Germline CDR1 KGHDR, CDR2 SFDVKD. This CDR3 is 13 amino acids long. The CDR3 is CATSDSAIYRLIF. The CDR3 DNA follows: TGTGCCACCAGTGATTCGGCGATCTATAGGCTGATCTTC.

This rearrangement joins TRBV12-3 or TRBV12-4 to TRBJ2-6; 7 positions match TRBD1. This CDR3 comprises 15 residues. With 6 bases clipped from V and 2 bases from J, the junction kept 4 bases outside the gene matches. The CDR3 sequence is CASSPGQAGANVLTF. DNA for the CDR3: TGTGCCAGCAGCCCCGGACAGGCTGGGGCCAACGTCCTGACTTTC.

This clonotype was observed a few times. The CDR3 region has the DNA TGTGCCAGCACCTCCTTAGCCTACGAGCAGTACTTC. Its protein is CASTSLAYEQYF. The V gene is TRBV7-9, the J gene TRBJ2-7; D is ambiguous. The CDR3 totals 12 residues. The V gene's germline CDR1 is SEHNR and CDR2 FQNEAQ (reference sequence). The V gene lost 7 bases and the J gene lost 2 bases, with 9 bases spanning the gap. Combining the CDR3 with reference TRBV7-9 and TRBJ2-7 gives the whole variable domain DTGVSQNPRHKITKRGQNVTFRCDPISEHNRLYWYRQTLGQGPEFLTYFQNEAQLEKSRLLSDRFSAERPKGSFSTLEIQRTEQGDSAMYLCASTSLAYEQYFGPGTRLTVT.

This clonotype was seen more than once but under ten times. The rearrangement joins TRBV20-1 to TRBJ2-1; 10 bases fit TRBD2. Germline assignment: CDR1 DFQATT and CDR2 SNEGSKA (reference sequence). V lost 0 bases to trimming and J lost 0 bases; unmatched junction nucleotides: 11. This CDR3 is built from 19 residues. This chain's CDR3 is CSARDPESGRAFSYNEQFF. The DNA for the CDR3 is TGCAGTGCTAGAGACCCAGAAAGCGGGAGGGCCTTCTCCTACAATGAGCAGTTCTTC.

V gene TRBV7-9 combines with J gene TRBJ1-2; tentative D call: TRBD1 (6 bases). The CDR3 spans 14 residues. The ends were cut back, 5 bases at V and 4 bases at J, with 14 bases in the middle. Germline assignment: CDR1 SEHNR and CDR2 FQNEAQ (reference sequence). This CDR3 reads CASSAGERGYGYTF. CDR3 DNA sequence: TGTGCCAGCAGCGCAGGGGAAAGGGGCTATGGCTACACCTTC.

This clonotype was seen a few times. The chain employs TRBV2 and TRBJ1-2; no reliable D call. The length of the CDR3 is 15 residues. Trimming removed 2 bases at V and 0 bases at J, with 10 bases between. Germline V gene data show CDR1 as SNHLY and CDR2 as FYNNEI. The CDR3 region is CASSEYAGSNYGYTF. In DNA form, the CDR3 reads TGTGCCAGCAGTGAATATGCGGGTTCTAACTATGGCTACACCTTC.

The chain recombines TRBV29-1 with TRBJ1-1; D call uncertain. Germline V gene data show CDR1 as SQVTM and CDR2 as ANQGSEA. V dropped 1 base and J dropped 0 bases, with 6 bases sitting between them. The CDR3 runs 13 residues. CDR3 protein: CSVEGGMNTEAFF. DNA for the CDR3: TGCAGCGTTGAAGGGGGAATGAACACTGAAGCTTTCTTT.

This clonotype was counted a few times. The CDR3 nucleotides are TGTGCCAGCAGTGACAATGAGCAGTTCTTC. This gives the protein CASSDNEQFF. The chain has TRBV2 and TRBJ2-1; D gene unclear. Per the germline V gene, CDR1 is SNHLY and CDR2 is FYNNEI. This CDR3 is 10 amino acids long. Trimming left V 3 bases short and J 6 bases short, with 0 bases between.

The chain uses TRBV7-6 and TRBJ2-7; unclear D gene. Germline V gene sequence: CDR1 SGHVS, CDR2 FNYEAQ. This CDR3 spans 13 amino acids. V was cut by 2 bases and J by 5 bases, with 10 bases left in between. CDR3: CASSLRREHEQYF. For the CDR3, the DNA is TGTGCCAGCAGCTTACGCAGAGAACACGAGCAGTACTTC.

This clonotype turned up a few times. This chain joins TRBV10-3 and TRBJ1-1; 10 bases are a match to TRBD1. This CDR3 is 14 amino acids long. V shed 5 bases, J shed 6 bases, and the junction held 6 bases outside the gene matches. Germline CDR1 ENHRY, CDR2 SYGVKD. The CDR3 bases are TGTGCCATCAGTTACGGGACAGGGGCATCTGAAGCTTTCTTT. This gives the protein CAISYGTGASEAFF.

This clonotype has more than one count but fewer than ten. This chain uses TRBV6-5 with TRBJ1-5; weak D call: TRBD1 (6 bases). CDR3 length: 15 residues. Germline loops: CDR1 MNHEY, CDR2 SVGAGI. Trimming stripped 6 bases from V and 9 bases from J, with 21 bases between. CDR3 nucleotide sequence: TGTGCCAGCAGGGAACAGGGCGTGGGGCTGGCGCCCCAGCATTTT. Residues: CASREQGVGLAPQHF.

This clonotype has a single count. The CDR3 reads CASSQDDSGGARRDTQYF. The CDR3 DNA reads TGTGCCAGCAGCCAAGATGATAGCGGGGGGGCCCGTAGAGATACGCAGTATTTT. V gene TRBV4-2 combines with J gene TRBJ2-3; 11 nucleotides agree with TRBD2. V gave up 0 bases and J gave up 5 bases; unmatched junction bases: 10. Germline CDR1 reads LGHNA; CDR2 reads YNFKEQ. The CDR3 has 18 amino acids.

The chain combines TRBV2 with TRBJ2-7; 11 nucleotides line up with TRBD2. V gave up 4 bases and J gave up 5 bases; unmatched junction bases: 7. The CDR3 has 15 amino acids. Per the germline V gene, CDR1 is SNHLY and CDR2 is FYNNEI. The CDR3 DNA follows: TGTGCCAGCAGTGGGGAACTAGCGGGAGTACACGAGCAGTACTTC. Its protein product is CASSGELAGVHEQYF.

This clonotype turned up a few times. This rearrangement joins TRBV11-2 to TRBJ2-1, with 12 bases matching TRBD2. This CDR3 is built from 16 residues. The V gene end was trimmed by 8 bases and the J gene end by 4 bases; junction bases not matched to a gene: 9. The germline V gene has CDR1 SGHAT and CDR2 FQNNGV. The CDR3, as DNA: TGTGCCAGCCAACGGACTAGCGGGGACCTTTACAATGAGCAGTTCTTC. Its translation: CASQRTSGDLYNEQFF.

This clonotype was seen only a few times. The J gene is TRBJ2-5, the V gene TRBV12-3 or TRBV12-4, with D possibly matching TRBD1 (6 bases). CDR3 length: 15 residues. Trimming shortened V by 3 bases and J by 1 base, and 12 bases separated the two germline ends. The CDR3 is CASSLVGGFQETQYF. DNA of the CDR3: TGTGCCAGCAGTTTGGTAGGGGGATTCCAAGAGACCCAGTACTTC.

Here the CDR3 reads CASSPPGGSPPEAFF. CDR3 sequence (DNA): TGTGCCAGCTCACCACCGGGAGGGTCCCCGCCCGAAGCTTTCTTT. This chain connects TRBV18 to TRBJ1-1; D is uncertain. The V end was cut by 0 bases, the J end by 8 bases, with 16 bases between. Germline V gives CDR1 KGHSH, CDR2 LQKENI. This CDR3 has 15 amino acids.

The chain couples TRBV2 to TRBJ2-7; 10 bases line up with TRBD1. The germline V gene has CDR1 SNHLY and CDR2 FYNNEI. The CDR3 is made up of 17 amino acids. The junction had 12 bases not matched to a gene; V was cut back by 2 bases and J by 5 bases. This CDR3 reads CASSEYPPGTGDHEQYF. DNA of the CDR3: TGTGCCAGCAGTGAATATCCCCCCGGGACAGGGGACCACGAGCAGTACTTC. The full variable domain, in which reference TRBV2 and TRBJ2-7 provide the parts outside the CDR3, is EPEVTQTPSHQVTQMGQEVILRCVPISNHLYFYWYRQILGQKVEFLVSFYNNEISEKSEIFDDQFSVERPDGSNFTLKIRSTKLEDSAMYFCASSEYPPGTGDHEQYFGPGTRLTVT.

The V call is TRBV5-1, the J call TRBJ2-5; 11 bases fit TRBD1. The CDR3 is 13 amino acids. Germline lookup yields CDR1 SGHRS and CDR2 YFSETQ. V shed 7 bases and J 1 base; nucleotides not matched to a gene: 0. CDR3 protein: CASGTGGQETQYF. DNA of the CDR3: TGCGCCAGCGGGACAGGGGGCCAAGAGACCCAGTACTTC.

This clonotype was observed a few times. The J gene is TRBJ2-7, the V gene TRBV11-2; TRBD2 agrees at 11 bases. Unmatched junction bases numbered 3, after V lost 8 bases and J lost 3 bases. Germline assignment: CDR1 SGHAT and CDR2 FQNNGV. CDR3 length: 13 residues. DNA for the CDR3: TGTGCCAGCCTTGGACTAGCGGGCTACGAGCAGTACTTC. Protein product: CASLGLAGYEQYF. Supplemented by reference TRBV11-2 and TRBJ2-7, the full variable domain reads EAGVAQSPRYKIIEKRQSVAFWCNPISGHATLYWYQQILGQGPKLLIQFQNNGVVDDSQLPKDRFSAERLKGVDSTLKIQPAKLEDSAVYLCASLGLAGYEQYFGPGTRLTVT.

This clonotype was seen more than once but under ten times. The chain has TRBV7-8 and TRBJ2-7; D might be TRBD1 (7 bases). Germline V gives CDR1 SGHVS, CDR2 FQNEAQ. This CDR3 has 16 amino acids. Deletions cut 1 base from V and 5 bases from J, with 18 bases between. The CDR3 sequence: CASSLGLTGRHHEQYF. The CDR3 DNA sequence: TGTGCCAGCAGCTTAGGGCTGACAGGGAGGCACCACGAGCAGTACTTC.

This clonotype was recorded at least ten times. V usage is TRBV7-2 and J usage is TRBJ2-1; 11 nucleotides match TRBD2. J gave up 6 bases and V 3 bases, and 13 bases lay outside the gene matches. Germline V lookup: CDR1 SGHTA, CDR2 FQGNSA. There are 18 residues in the CDR3. The CDR3 protein is CASSFSLSLLAGVNEQFF. The CDR3 nucleotides read TGTGCCAGCAGCTTTTCTCTCAGTCTACTAGCGGGAGTCAATGAGCAGTTCTTC.

The chain uses TRBV5-1 and TRBJ2-3; no firm D call. From germline, CDR1 is SGHRS and CDR2 YFSETQ. Trimming pared 1 base from V and 4 bases from J, leaving 7 bases between. The length of the CDR3 is 13 residues. The CDR3 DNA follows: TGCGCCAGCAGCTTGTTCGGTGCAGATACGCAGTATTTT. Its protein is CASSLFGADTQYF.

The chain uses TRBV7-9 and TRBJ1-1; possible D gene TRBD1, 5 bases. In germline, CDR1 is SEHNR, CDR2 FQNEAQ (reference sequence). Trimming shortened V by 1 base and J by 1 base, and 13 bases separated the two germline ends. There are 16 residues in the CDR3. CDR3: CASSLVNGGSNTEAFF. The CDR3, as DNA: TGTGCCAGCAGCTTAGTTAATGGGGGATCGAACACTGAAGCTTTCTTT.

The V call is TRBV27, the J call TRBJ2-1, with a tentative D call TRBD2 (5 bases). This CDR3 comprises 12 residues. Germline CDR1 is MNHEY and CDR2 is SMNVEV (reference sequence). V dropped 5 bases and J dropped 6 bases, with 8 bases sitting between them. The DNA of the CDR3 is TGTGCCAGCAGTCGTAGCGTCAATGAGCAGTTCTTC. Residues: CASSRSVNEQFF.

This clonotype was detected only a few times. The chain carries TRBV7-6 and TRBJ2-7, with a tentative D call TRBD2 (5 bases). The CDR3 extends over 13 amino acids. V shed 5 bases and J shed 2 bases, with 10 bases lying between them. Germline CDR1 reads SGHVS; CDR2 reads FNYEAQ. The CDR3: CASSPRGAYEQYF. Here the CDR3 DNA reads TGTGCCAGCAGCCCCCGGGGAGCCTACGAGCAGTACTTC.

The table lists this clonotype with a few counts. V usage is TRBV6-1 and J usage is TRBJ1-1; no definite D call. V was clipped by 1 base and J by 1 base, with 10 bases between them. This CDR3 comprises 15 residues. CDR1 is MNHNS and CDR2 is SASEGT in the germline V gene. CDR3 region: CASSEEVRQNTEAFF. The CDR3 DNA sequence: TGTGCCAGCAGTGAAGAGGTCAGGCAGAACACTGAAGCTTTCTTT.